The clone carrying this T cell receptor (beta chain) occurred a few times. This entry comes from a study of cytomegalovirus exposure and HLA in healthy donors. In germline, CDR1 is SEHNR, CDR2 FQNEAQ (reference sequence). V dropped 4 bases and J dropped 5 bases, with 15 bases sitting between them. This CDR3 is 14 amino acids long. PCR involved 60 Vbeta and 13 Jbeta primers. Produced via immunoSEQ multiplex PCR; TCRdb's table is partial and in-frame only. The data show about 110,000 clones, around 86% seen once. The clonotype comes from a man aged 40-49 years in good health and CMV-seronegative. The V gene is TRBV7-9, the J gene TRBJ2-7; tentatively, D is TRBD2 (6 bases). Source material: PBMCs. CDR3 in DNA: TGTGCCAGCAGCTCAGGGACTGTCAGTCACGAGCAGTACTTC. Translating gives CASSSGTVSHEQYF.